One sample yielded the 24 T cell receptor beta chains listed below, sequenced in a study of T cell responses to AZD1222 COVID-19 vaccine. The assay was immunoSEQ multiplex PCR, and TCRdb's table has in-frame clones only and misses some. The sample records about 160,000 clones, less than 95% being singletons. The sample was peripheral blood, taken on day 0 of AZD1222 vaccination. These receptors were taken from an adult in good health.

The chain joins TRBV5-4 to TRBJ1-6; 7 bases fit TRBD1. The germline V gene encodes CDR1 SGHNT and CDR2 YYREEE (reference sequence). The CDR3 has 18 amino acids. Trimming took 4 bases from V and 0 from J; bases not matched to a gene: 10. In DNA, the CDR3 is TGTGCCAGCAGCGCGCCCGGGACAGCCGCCTCCTATAATTCACCCCTCCACTTT. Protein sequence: CASSAPGTAASYNSPLHF.

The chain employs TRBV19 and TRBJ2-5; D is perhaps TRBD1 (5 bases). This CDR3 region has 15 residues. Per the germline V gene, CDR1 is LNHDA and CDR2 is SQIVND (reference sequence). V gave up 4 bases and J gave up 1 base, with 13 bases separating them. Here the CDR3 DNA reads TGTGCCAGTAGTAGACAGTCGACGAGCCAAGAGACCCAGTACTTC. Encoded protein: CASSRQSTSQETQYF. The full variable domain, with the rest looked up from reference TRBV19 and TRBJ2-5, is DGGITQSPKYLFRKEGQNVTLSCEQNLNHDAMYWYRQDPGQGLRLIYYSQIVNDFQKGDIAEGYSVSREKKESFPLTVTSAQKNPTAFYLCASSRQSTSQETQYFGPGTRLLVL.

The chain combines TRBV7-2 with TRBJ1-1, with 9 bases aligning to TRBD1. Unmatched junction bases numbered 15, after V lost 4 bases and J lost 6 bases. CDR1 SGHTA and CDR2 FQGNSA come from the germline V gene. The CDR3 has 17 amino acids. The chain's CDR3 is CASSSIPQGQGASEAFF. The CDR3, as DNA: TGTGCCAGCAGCTCGATCCCCCAGGGACAGGGAGCTTCTGAAGCTTTCTTT.

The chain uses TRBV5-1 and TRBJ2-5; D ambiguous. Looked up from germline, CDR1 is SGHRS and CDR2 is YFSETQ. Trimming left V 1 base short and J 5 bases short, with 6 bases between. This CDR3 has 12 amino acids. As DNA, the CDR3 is TGCGCCAGCAGCTTGTCCGAGGAGACCCAGTACTTC. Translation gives CASSLSEETQYF.

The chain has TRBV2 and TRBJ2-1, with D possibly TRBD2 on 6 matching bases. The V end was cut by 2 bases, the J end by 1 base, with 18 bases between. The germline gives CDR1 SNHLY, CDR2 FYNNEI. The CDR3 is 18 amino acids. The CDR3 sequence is CASSESRYLAGSYNEQFF. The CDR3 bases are TGTGCCAGCAGTGAATCGCGGTATTTGGCGGGATCCTACAATGAGCAGTTCTTC.

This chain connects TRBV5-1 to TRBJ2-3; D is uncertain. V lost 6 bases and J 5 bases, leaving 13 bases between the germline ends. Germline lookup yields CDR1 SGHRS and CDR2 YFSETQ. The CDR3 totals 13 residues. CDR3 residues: CASTVDGQDTQYF. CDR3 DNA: TGCGCCAGCACCGTGGATGGGCAAGATACGCAGTATTTT.

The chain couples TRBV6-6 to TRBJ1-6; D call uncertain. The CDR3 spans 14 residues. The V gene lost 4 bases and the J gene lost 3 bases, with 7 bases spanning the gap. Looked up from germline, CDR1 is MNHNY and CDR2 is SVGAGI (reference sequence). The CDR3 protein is CASSSGYYNSPLHF. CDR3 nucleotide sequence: TGTGCCAGCAGTTCGGGGTACTATAATTCACCCCTCCACTTT.

The CDR3 DNA reads TGTGCCAGCAGTGGCGCGGCTGGAGGCCAGACCCAGTACTTC. This gives the protein CASSGAAGGQTQYF. This chain links TRBV6-6 with TRBJ2-5, with D perhaps matching TRBD2 (5 bases). Germline V gene data show CDR1 as MNHNY and CDR2 as SVGAGI (reference sequence). V lost 5 bases and J lost 6, with 16 bases in between. The length of the CDR3 is 14 residues.

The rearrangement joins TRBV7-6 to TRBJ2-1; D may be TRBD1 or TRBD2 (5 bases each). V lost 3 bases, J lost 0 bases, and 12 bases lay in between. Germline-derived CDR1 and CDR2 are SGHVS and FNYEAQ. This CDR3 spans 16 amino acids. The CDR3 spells CASSFGTGSSYNEQFF. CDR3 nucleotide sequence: TGTGCCAGCAGCTTCGGGACGGGGAGCTCCTACAATGAGCAGTTCTTC.

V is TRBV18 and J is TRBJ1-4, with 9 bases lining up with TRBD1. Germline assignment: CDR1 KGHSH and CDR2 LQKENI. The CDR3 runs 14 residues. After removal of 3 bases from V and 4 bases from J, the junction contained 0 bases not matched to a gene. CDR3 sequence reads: CASSPDRGNEKLFF. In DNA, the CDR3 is TGTGCCAGCTCACCGGACAGGGGTAATGAAAAACTGTTTTTT.

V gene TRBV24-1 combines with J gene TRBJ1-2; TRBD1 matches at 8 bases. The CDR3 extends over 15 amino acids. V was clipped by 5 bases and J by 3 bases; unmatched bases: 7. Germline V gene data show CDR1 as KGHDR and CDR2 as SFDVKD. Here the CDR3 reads CATSAGGQADYGYTF. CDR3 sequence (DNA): TGTGCCACCAGTGCAGGGGGCCAGGCGGACTATGGCTACACCTTC.

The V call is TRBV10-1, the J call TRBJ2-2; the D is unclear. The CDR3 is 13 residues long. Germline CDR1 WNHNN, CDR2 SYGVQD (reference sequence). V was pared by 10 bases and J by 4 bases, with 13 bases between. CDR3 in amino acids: CANTGLRTGELFF. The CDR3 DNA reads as TGCGCCAACACCGGGCTCCGCACCGGGGAGCTGTTTTTT.

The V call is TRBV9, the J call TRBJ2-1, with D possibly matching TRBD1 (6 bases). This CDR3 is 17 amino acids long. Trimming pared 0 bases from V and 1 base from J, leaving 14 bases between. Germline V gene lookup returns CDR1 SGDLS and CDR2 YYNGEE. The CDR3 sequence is CASSVATGIGSYNEQFF. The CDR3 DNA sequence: TGTGCCAGCAGCGTAGCAACAGGGATTGGATCCTACAATGAGCAGTTCTTC.

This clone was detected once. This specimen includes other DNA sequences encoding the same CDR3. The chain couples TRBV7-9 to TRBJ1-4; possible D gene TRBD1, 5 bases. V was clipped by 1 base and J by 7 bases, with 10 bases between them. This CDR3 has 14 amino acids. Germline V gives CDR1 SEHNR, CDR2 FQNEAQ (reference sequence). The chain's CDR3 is CASSLGQGGEKLFF. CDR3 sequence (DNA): TGTGCCAGCAGCTTAGGCCAGGGTGGTGAAAAACTGTTTTTT.

The CDR3 DNA follows: TGTGCCAGCAGTTGGGGGGGGACCGTCTACAATGAGCAGTTCTTC. Translated: CASSWGGTVYNEQFF. V gene TRBV6-2 or TRBV6-3 combines with J gene TRBJ2-1; 7 positions agree with TRBD2. The CDR3 sequence is 15 residues long. Germline CDR1 and CDR2: MNHEY and SVGEGT. V was clipped by 4 bases and J by 3 bases; unmatched bases: 6.

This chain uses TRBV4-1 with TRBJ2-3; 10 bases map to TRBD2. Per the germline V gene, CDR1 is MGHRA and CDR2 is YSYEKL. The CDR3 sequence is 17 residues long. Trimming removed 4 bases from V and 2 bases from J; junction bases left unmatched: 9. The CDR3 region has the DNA TGCGCCAGCAGCCCCGACCCCCTAGCGGGGGCCACAGATACGCAGTATTTT. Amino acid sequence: CASSPDPLAGATDTQYF.

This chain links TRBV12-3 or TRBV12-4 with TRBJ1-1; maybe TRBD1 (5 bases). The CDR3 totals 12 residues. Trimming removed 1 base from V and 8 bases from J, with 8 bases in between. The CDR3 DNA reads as TGTGCCAGCAGTTTAGGGGGCGGCGAAGCTTTCTTT. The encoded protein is CASSLGGGEAFF.

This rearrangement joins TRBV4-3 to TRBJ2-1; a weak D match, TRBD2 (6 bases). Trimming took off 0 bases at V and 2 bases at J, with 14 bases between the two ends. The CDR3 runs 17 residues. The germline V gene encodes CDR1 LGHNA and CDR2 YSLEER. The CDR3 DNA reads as TGCGCCAGCAGCCAAGATGGGGGAGGAGTACCCTACAATGAGCAGTTCTTC. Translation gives CASSQDGGGVPYNEQFF.

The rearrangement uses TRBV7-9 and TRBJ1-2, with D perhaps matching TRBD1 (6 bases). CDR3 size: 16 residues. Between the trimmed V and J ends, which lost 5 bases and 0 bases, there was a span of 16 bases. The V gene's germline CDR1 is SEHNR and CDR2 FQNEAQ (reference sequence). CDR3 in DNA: TGTGCCAGCAGCCTAACATCGACAGGCTCTAACTATGGCTACACCTTC. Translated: CASSLTSTGSNYGYTF.

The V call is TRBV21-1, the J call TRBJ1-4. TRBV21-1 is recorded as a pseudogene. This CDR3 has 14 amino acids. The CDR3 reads CASSKGGTNEKLFF. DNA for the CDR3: TGTGCCAGCAGCAAAGGGGGGACTAATGAAAAACTGTTTTTT.

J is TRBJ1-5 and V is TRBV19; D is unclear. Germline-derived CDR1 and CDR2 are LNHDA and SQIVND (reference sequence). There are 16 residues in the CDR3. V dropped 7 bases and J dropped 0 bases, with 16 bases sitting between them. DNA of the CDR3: TGTGCCAGTATCGACTCCGGGGTTTATAGCAATCAGCCCCAGCATTTT. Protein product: CASIDSGVYSNQPQHF.

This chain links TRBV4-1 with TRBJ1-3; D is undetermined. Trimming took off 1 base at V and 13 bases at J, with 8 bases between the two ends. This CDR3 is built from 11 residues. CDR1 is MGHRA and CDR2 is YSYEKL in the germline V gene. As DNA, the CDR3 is TGCGCCAGCAGCCAAGGGACCTCAATATATTTT. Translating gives CASSQGTSIYF.

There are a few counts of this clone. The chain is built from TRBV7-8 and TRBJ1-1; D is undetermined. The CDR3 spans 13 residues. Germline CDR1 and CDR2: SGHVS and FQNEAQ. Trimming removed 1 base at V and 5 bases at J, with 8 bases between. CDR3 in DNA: TGTGCCAGCAGCTTAGGCCTGCAGACTGAAGCTTTCTTT. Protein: CASSLGLQTEAFF. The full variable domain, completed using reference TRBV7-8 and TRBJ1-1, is GAGVSQSPRYKVAKRGQDVALRCDPISGHVSLFWYQQALGQGPEFLTYFQNEAQLDKSGLPSDRFFAERPEGSVSTLKIQRTQQEDSAVYLCASSLGLQTEAFFGQGTRLTVV.

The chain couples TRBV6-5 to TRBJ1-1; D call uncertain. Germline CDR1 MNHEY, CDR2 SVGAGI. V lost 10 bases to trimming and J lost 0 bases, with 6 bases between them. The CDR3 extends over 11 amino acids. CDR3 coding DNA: TGTGCCACCCGAGTGAACACTGAAGCTTTCTTT. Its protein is CATRVNTEAFF.